What follows is one T cell receptor (beta chain) and its context. Its antigen remains unknown. The data were taken from a study of lymphopenia after photon versus proton radiotherapy. The CDR3 sequence is 16 residues long. V was shortened by 5 bases and J by 0 bases, with 14 bases between the two germline ends. Germline V CDR1 and CDR2: MDHEN, SYDVKM. Sequencing was performed with immunoSEQ multiplex PCR; in TCRdb, only in-frame clones are kept and a portion is missing. Counted here are tens of thousands of clones, 87% occurring once; the ten biggest clones make up 9.5% to 14%. Findings and limits, study-wide: Relative stability marked proton patients; photon patients lost diversity and naive cells. Oligoclonal CD8+ Temra expansion after nadir drove photon patients' diversity drop.

The sequence was collected from a man at least 80 years old with esophageal cancer. The specimen was peripheral blood, collected from a patient treated with proton-based radiotherapy. The chain employs TRBV28 and TRBJ1-5, with D unclear. CDR3 in DNA: TGTGCCAGCAGTAAGACTCAGCGACTTAGCAATCAGCCCCAGCATTTT. Its translation: CASSKTQRLSNQPQHF.